These 5 T cell receptor beta chains came from one sample sequenced in a study of T cells in Graves' hyperthyroidism and ophthalmopathy. TCR beta CDR3 sequences were amplified from RNA transcripts. TCR CDR3 underwent first-round RT-PCR with the HTBI primer set. MiXCR, applied by TCRdb to the multiplex PCR reads, yields one record per CDR3 protein. The data show around 490,000 distinct CDR3 sequences, just under 20% seen once. The sequencing sample was made of blood. These TCRs come from a man aged 35-49 years with Graves' ophthalmopathy.

At least ten counts were recorded for this clonotype. The rearrangement uses TRBV27 and TRBJ1-5; a weak D match, TRBD1 (5 bases). This CDR3 is built from 14 residues. With 6 bases removed from V and 4 bases from J, the gap between germline ends came to 13 bases. The germline V gene encodes CDR1 MNHEY and CDR2 SMNVEV (reference sequence). CDR3 region: CASSQGGGNQPQHF. CDR3 nucleotide sequence: TGTGCCAGCAGCCAGGGTGGGGGAAATCAGCCCCAGCATTTT.

This clonotype has a count of ten or more. This rearrangement joins TRBV12-3 or TRBV12-4 to TRBJ2-7; 7 nucleotides agree with TRBD2. The CDR3 length is 13 residues. Germline trimming cut 3 bases from V and 4 bases from J; bases unmatched to any gene: 3. The CDR3 DNA is TGTGCCAGCAGTTTGGCTAGCGGATACGAGCAGTACTTC. Amino acids: CASSLASGYEQYF.

J is TRBJ2-7 and V is TRBV6-5; D is unresolved. The length of the CDR3 is 12 residues. Per germline, CDR1 MNHEY and CDR2 SVGAGI. Trimming pared 6 bases from V and 5 bases from J, leaving 11 bases between. This chain's CDR3 is CASRSGLNEQYF. For the CDR3, the DNA is TGTGCCAGCAGGTCCGGATTAAACGAGCAGTACTTC.

This clonotype occurred a few times. V usage is TRBV29-1 and J usage is TRBJ1-1, with D perhaps TRBD1 (5 bases). The germline V gene encodes CDR1 SQVTM and CDR2 ANQGSEA. The CDR3 spans 13 residues. Trimming left V 7 bases short and J 3 bases short, with 15 bases between. The CDR3 here is CSADTGTYTEAFF. CDR3 nucleotide sequence: TGCAGCGCTGATACCGGGACGTACACTGAAGCTTTCTTT. The whole variable domain, remainder taken from reference TRBV29-1 and TRBJ1-1, is SAVISQKPSRDICQRGTSLTIQCQVDSQVTMMFWYRQQPGQSLTLIATANQGSEATYESGFVIDKFPISRPNLTFSTLTVSNMSPEDSSIYLCSADTGTYTEAFFGQGTRLTVV.

The rearrangement links TRBV7-2 to TRBJ2-5, with a possible D match to TRBD2 (6 bases). The CDR3 extends over 15 amino acids. CDR1 is SGHTA and CDR2 is FQGNSA in the germline V gene. V was pared by 5 bases and J by 5 bases, with 18 bases between. In DNA, the CDR3 is TGTGCCAGCAGCACGGAGCGGGTAACGCGGGAGACCCAGTACTTC. Protein: CASSTERVTRETQYF.